Listed below are T cell receptor beta chains from one sample, sequenced in a study of metastatic and nonmetastatic thyroid tumors. Using MiXCR, TCRdb reanalyzed the PCR reads. The sample holds approximately 12,000 clones, over 25% seen once. Sequenced sample: tumor tissue. The receptors come from a male donor with papillary thyroid cancer or a benign thyroid nodule (not recorded which). Some clones in this sample may be carry-over from other donors' samples. Each CDR3 is given with its conserved first and last residue. D genes are given only for firm matches. Size is omitted from some rows. Given values are once, few, many or a class for expanded clones.

J | V | length | size | D | CDR3 | DNA
TRBJ2-3 | TRBV7-3 | 19 | NA | NA | CASSLSQVLRGIITDTQYF | TGTGCCAGCAGCTTAAGCCAGGTACTACGCGGTATCATCACAGATACGCAGTATTTT
TRBJ1-6 | TRBV6-5 | 13 | NA | NA | CARSYGWDSPLHF | TGTGCCAGAAGTTACGGGTGGGATTCACCCCTCCACTTT
TRBJ1-6 | TRBV7-9 | 14 | many | NA | CASSLETAESPLHF | TGTGCCAGCAGCTTGGAGACAGCTGAATCACCCCTCCACTTT
TRBJ2-2 | TRBV5-1 | 18 | NA | TRBD1 | CASSRARSGGANTGELFF | TGCGCCAGCAGCAGAGCCCGTTCAGGGGGAGCGAACACCGGGGAGCTGTTTTTT
TRBJ2-1 | TRBV3-1 | 15 | many | NA | CASSQEHSTYNEQFF | TGTGCCAGCAGCCAAGAACATTCTACCTACAATGAGCAGTTCTTC
TRBJ2-1 | TRBV11-3 | 15 | NA | TRBD2 | CASSSSGETYNEQFF | TGTGCCAGCAGCTCTAGCGGGGAAACCTACAATGAGCAGTTCTTC
TRBJ1-6 | TRBV7-9 | 14 | NA | NA | CASSLAKSTSPLHF | TGTGCCAGCAGCTTAGCGAAAAGTACGTCACCCCTCCACTTT
TRBJ1-2 | TRBV12-3/TRBV12-4 | 16 | few | TRBD1 | CASRLSGTVGTYGYTF | TGTGCCAGCAGGCTAAGCGGGACAGTTGGGACCTATGGCTACACCTTC
TRBJ2-6 | TRBV6-1 | 17 | medium-sized | NA | CASSPNLYLSGANVLTF | TGTGCCAGCAGCCCCAACCTCTACCTCTCTGGGGCCAACGTCCTGACTTTC
TRBJ1-2 | TRBV5-1 | 13 | NA | NA | CAGSRDTNFGYTF | TGCGCCGGCAGCCGGGACACTAACTTTGGCTACACCTTC
TRBJ2-7 | TRBV28 | 15 | few | NA | CASSLNRASSYEQYF | TGTGCCAGCAGTTTAAACAGGGCCAGCTCCTACGAGCAGTACTTC
TRBJ2-5 | TRBV5-1 | 14 | few | TRBD2 | CASSLTAGVETQYF | TGCGCCAGCAGCTTGACAGCGGGGGTGGAGACCCAGTACTTC
TRBJ2-3 | TRBV13 | 16 | medium-sized | NA | CASSTRYDTRPDTQYF | TGTGCCAGCAGCACCCGGTATGATACTAGACCAGATACGCAGTATTTT
TRBJ2-1 | TRBV28 | 15 | medium-sized | NA | CASSFSRKSYNEQFF | TGTGCCAGCAGTTTCTCGCGGAAATCCTACAATGAGCAGTTCTTC
TRBJ2-5 | TRBV6-1 | 15 | medium-sized | TRBD1 | CASSGRDRASETQYF | TGTGCCAGCAGTGGCCGGGACAGGGCATCCGAGACCCAGTACTTC
TRBJ2-5 | TRBV5-5 | 14 | NA | NA | CASSLHDQRETQYF | TGTGCCAGCAGCTTGCACGACCAGCGGGAGACCCAGTACTTC
TRBJ2-7 | TRBV30 | 15 | NA | TRBD1 | CAWRATDRNRYEQYF | TGTGCCTGGAGGGCAACGGACAGGAATCGCTACGAGCAGTACTTC
TRBJ2-7 | TRBV19 | 14 | NA | NA | CASAPGLGEYEQYF | TGTGCCAGTGCCCCAGGTTTGGGGGAGTACGAGCAGTACTTC
TRBJ2-1 | TRBV7-9 | 12 | large | NA | CASSSLYLEQFF | TGTGCCAGCAGCTCACTTTATTTAGAGCAGTTCTTC
TRBJ2-7 | TRBV2 | 13 | few | NA | CASEDTISYEQYF | TGTGCCAGCGAAGACACTATCTCCTACGAGCAGTACTTC
TRBJ1-6 | TRBV28 | 12 | few | NA | CASRVGDSPLHF | TGTGCCAGCAGGGTCGGGGATTCACCCCTCCACTTT
TRBJ1-1 | TRBV20-1 | 13 | NA | NA | CSARRPLTTEAFF | TGCAGTGCTAGGAGGCCCCTTACCACTGAAGCTTTCTTT
TRBJ2-1 | TRBV6-1 | 16 | few | TRBD1 | CASSEEGGTGGNEQFF | TGTGCCAGCAGTGAAGAAGGGGGGACAGGGGGTAATGAGCAGTTCTTC
TRBJ2-7 | TRBV12-3/TRBV12-4 | 13 | few | NA | CASRQTSAGEQYF | TGTGCCAGCAGGCAGACTAGTGCGGGGGAGCAGTACTTC
TRBJ1-5 | TRBV27 | 15 | NA | TRBD1 | CASSTDRAGEQPQHF | TGTGCCAGCAGCACCGACAGGGCGGGAGAGCAGCCCCAGCATTTT
TRBJ2-1 | TRBV3-1 | 16 | many | TRBD2 | CASSLLAGVQYNEQFF | TGTGCCAGCAGCCTTTTAGCGGGGGTCCAATACAATGAGCAGTTCTTC
TRBJ1-1 | TRBV20-1 | 13 | NA | NA | CSGGQNRDTEAFF | TGCAGTGGAGGGCAGAATCGAGACACTGAAGCTTTCTTT
TRBJ2-7 | TRBV2 | 14 | medium-sized | TRBD2 | CASRPGLASYEQYF | TGTGCCAGCAGGCCGGGACTAGCGTCCTACGAGCAGTACTTC
TRBJ1-3 | TRBV12-5 | 15 | NA | NA | CASGLVPVVGNTIYF | TGTGCTAGTGGTTTGGTACCCGTGGTGGGAAACACCATATATTTT
TRBJ2-2 | TRBV24-1 | 15 | few | NA | CATSDFGGSAGELFF | TGTGCCACCAGTGATTTCGGTGGGAGCGCCGGGGAGCTGTTTTTT
TRBJ2-1 | TRBV11-1 | 16 | NA | TRBD1 | CASSITGGSSYNEQVF | TGTGCCAGCAGTATAACAGGGGGCAGCTCCTACAATGAGCAGGTCTTC
TRBJ2-6 | TRBV20-1 | 14 | NA | NA | CSAPDSAGANVLTF | TGCAGTGCGCCGGACAGTGCTGGGGCCAACGTCCTGACTTTC
TRBJ2-1 | TRBV11-2 | 15 | NA | NA | CVSSFIIISYNEQFF | TGTGTCAGCAGCTTCATCATTATCTCCTACAATGAGCAGTTCTTC
TRBJ2-3 | TRBV7-7 | 21 | many | NA | CASTLRVPGGYRPTHTDTQYF | TGTGCCAGCACCCTTAGAGTGCCGGGGGGCTATCGCCCCACACACACAGATACGCAGTATTTT
TRBJ2-7 | TRBV30 | 12 | NA | NA | CACNGPQYEQYF | TGTGCCTGCAATGGACCTCAGTACGAGCAGTACTTC
TRBJ1-1 | TRBV28 | 14 | NA | TRBD1 | CASSLGTVNTEAFF | TGTGCCAGCAGTCTCGGGACAGTGAACACTGAAGCTTTCTTT
TRBJ2-6 | TRBV4-2 | 16 | NA | NA | CSSSQDGGSGANVLTF | TGTTCCAGCAGCCAAGATGGGGGCTCTGGGGCCAACGTCCTGACTTTC
TRBJ2-1 | TRBV20-1 | 15 | medium-sized | TRBD2 | CSARSVGLVLNEQFF | TGCAGTGCTAGGTCCGTTGGACTAGTACTAAATGAGCAGTTCTTC
TRBJ2-7 | TRBV7-2 | 14 | once | TRBD2 | CASSLGLASYEQYF | TGTGCCAGCAGCTTAGGACTAGCTTCCTACGAGCAGTACTTC
TRBJ1-2 | TRBV20-1 | 12 | medium-sized | NA | CSAEEANYGYTF | TGCAGTGCCGAGGAAGCTAACTATGGCTACACCTTC
TRBJ2-1 | TRBV20-1 | 15 | NA | TRBD2 | CSAPGLAGVYNEQFF | TGCAGTGCACCGGGACTAGCGGGAGTCTACAATGAGCAGTTCTTC
TRBJ2-2 | TRBV5-6 | 16 | medium-sized | TRBD1 | CASSRDRGRYMGELFF | TGTGCCAGCAGCAGAGACAGGGGGCGTTATATGGGGGAGCTGTTTTTT
TRBJ2-1 | TRBV5-1 | 13 | NA | TRBD1 | CASSFTGGQEQFF | TGCGCCAGCAGTTTTACAGGGGGCCAGGAGCAGTTCTTC
TRBJ1-2 | TRBV11-2 | 16 | few | NA | CASSLNAGDGNYGYTF | TGTGCCAGCAGCTTAAATGCGGGGGATGGCAACTATGGCTACACCTTC
TRBJ2-2 | TRBV7-2 | 16 | medium-sized | TRBD2 | CASSLSSGSVGGELFF | TGTGCCAGCAGCTTATCTAGCGGGAGCGTTGGCGGGGAGCTGTTTTTT
TRBJ2-3 | TRBV5-1 | 14 | many | NA | CASSLGRRGDTQYF | TGCGCCAGCAGCTTAGGCAGGAGGGGAGATACGCAGTATTTT
TRBJ2-3 | TRBV25-1 | 13 | few | NA | CASSDGGTDTQYF | TGTGCCAGCAGTGACGGTGGCACAGATACGCAGTATTTT
TRBJ2-1 | TRBV6-2/TRBV6-3 | 17 | NA | NA | CASNKIGGLSSNNEQFF | TGTGCCAGCAATAAAATTGGGGGACTTAGCTCCAACAATGAGCAGTTCTTC